These T cell receptor beta chains were read from a single sample in a study of T cells in localized non-small cell lung cancer. Assay: immunoSEQ multiplex PCR; the TCRdb copy retains only in-frame clones and omits some. The table shows about 26,000 clones, with 75% to 90% occurring only once. The sample here was peripheral blood, taken before any cancer treatment. The receptors come from a woman aged 40 to 75 with stage I lung adenocarcinoma. Both conserved end residues are part of each CDR3. D genes are given only for firm matches. The size of a clone is reported for some rows only, either as once, few or many, or as a class for expanded clones.

CDR3nt: TGTGCCAGCTCACCACCGCCGGGGGATACGCAGTATTTT
CDR3aa: CASSPPPGDTQYF
v_gene: TRBV18
abundance: few
j_gene: TRBJ2-3
d_gene: -

CDR3nt: TGTGCCAGTAGTATAGGACCAGATCGTGGCTACACCTTC
CDR3aa: CASSIGPDRGYTF
v_gene: TRBV19
abundance: -
j_gene: TRBJ1-2
d_gene: -

CDR3nt: TGCGCCAGCAGTGGGGACAGGGCCTTCGAGCAGTACTTC
CDR3aa: CASSGDRAFEQYF
v_gene: TRBV10-1
abundance: -
j_gene: TRBJ2-7
d_gene: TRBD1

CDR3nt: TGTGCCAGCAGTCGCCTCCCCGGCAGGGCGGGCACCGGGGAGCTGTTTTTT
CDR3aa: CASSRLPGRAGTGELFF
v_gene: TRBV2
abundance: -
j_gene: TRBJ2-2
d_gene: -

CDR3nt: TGCAGCGCCGCGGGGACTAGTCGGCAAGAGACCCAGTACTTC
CDR3aa: CSAAGTSRQETQYF
v_gene: TRBV29-1
abundance: -
j_gene: TRBJ2-5
d_gene: TRBD2

CDR3nt: TGCAGCGTTGAGCGCAGGGCGTGGGGGGAGCAGTACTTC
CDR3aa: CSVERRAWGEQYF
v_gene: TRBV29-1
abundance: -
j_gene: TRBJ2-7
d_gene: -

CDR3nt: TGCAGTGCTAGGGATGAAAAACTGTTTTTT
CDR3aa: CSARDEKLFF
v_gene: TRBV20-1
abundance: -
j_gene: TRBJ1-4
d_gene: -

CDR3nt: TGTGCCACCCCCGCGGGACAGAACACTGAAGCTTTCTTT
CDR3aa: CATPAGQNTEAFF
v_gene: TRBV6-6
abundance: -
j_gene: TRBJ1-1
d_gene: -

CDR3nt: TGTGCCAGCAGCTTAGCCCTGGGACAGGGTGAAAAACTGTTTTTT
CDR3aa: CASSLALGQGEKLFF
v_gene: TRBV13
abundance: -
j_gene: TRBJ1-4
d_gene: TRBD1

CDR3nt: TGTGCCAGCTCCCAGACAGACCGCTACGAGCAGTACTTC
CDR3aa: CASSQTDRYEQYF
v_gene: TRBV18
abundance: -
j_gene: TRBJ2-7
d_gene: -

CDR3nt: TGTGCCAGTAGTATAGATCTGCGGGGGGGAGGACCAGATACGCAGTATTTT
CDR3aa: CASSIDLRGGGPDTQYF
v_gene: TRBV19
abundance: -
j_gene: TRBJ2-3
d_gene: TRBD2

CDR3nt: TGCAGTGCTATCGACAGCAACCTTTTT
CDR3aa: CSAIDSNLF
v_gene: TRBV20-1
abundance: -
j_gene: TRBJ1-1
d_gene: -

CDR3nt: TGCGCCAGCAGCTTATACCGGGACTCGAACACTGAAGCTTTCTTT
CDR3aa: CASSLYRDSNTEAFF
v_gene: TRBV5-1
abundance: -
j_gene: TRBJ1-1
d_gene: -

CDR3nt: TGTGCCAGCAGCTTAAATGGCAGGGTGAGAACCGGGGAGCTGTTTTTT
CDR3aa: CASSLNGRVRTGELFF
v_gene: TRBV7-8
abundance: -
j_gene: TRBJ2-2
d_gene: -

CDR3nt: TGTGCCAGCGGGAGTATCATGCGCAATCAGCCCCAGCATTTT
CDR3aa: CASGSIMRNQPQHF
v_gene: TRBV2
abundance: -
j_gene: TRBJ1-5
d_gene: -

CDR3nt: TGTGCCAGCTCACGTGGGGGGGCGACCAATGAGCAGTTCTTC
CDR3aa: CASSRGGATNEQFF
v_gene: TRBV18
abundance: -
j_gene: TRBJ2-1
d_gene: -

CDR3nt: TGTGCCAGCAGCTTGACTGGACAGTCCGGGGATACGCAGTATTTT
CDR3aa: CASSLTGQSGDTQYF
v_gene: TRBV7-2
abundance: -
j_gene: TRBJ2-3
d_gene: -

CDR3nt: TGTGCCAGCAGCTCCGAGGGGGAGACCCAGTACTTC
CDR3aa: CASSSEGETQYF
v_gene: TRBV7-9
abundance: medium-sized
j_gene: TRBJ2-5
d_gene: -

CDR3nt: TGTGCCAGCAGCTTAGACAGAGCAGTAGGGACCCAGTACTTC
CDR3aa: CASSLDRAVGTQYF
v_gene: TRBV11-1
abundance: few
j_gene: TRBJ2-5
d_gene: -

CDR3nt: TGCGCCAGCAGCCAAGATCAGGGCTGGGGTCAGCCCCAGCATTTT
CDR3aa: CASSQDQGWGQPQHF
v_gene: TRBV4-3
abundance: medium-sized
j_gene: TRBJ1-5
d_gene: -